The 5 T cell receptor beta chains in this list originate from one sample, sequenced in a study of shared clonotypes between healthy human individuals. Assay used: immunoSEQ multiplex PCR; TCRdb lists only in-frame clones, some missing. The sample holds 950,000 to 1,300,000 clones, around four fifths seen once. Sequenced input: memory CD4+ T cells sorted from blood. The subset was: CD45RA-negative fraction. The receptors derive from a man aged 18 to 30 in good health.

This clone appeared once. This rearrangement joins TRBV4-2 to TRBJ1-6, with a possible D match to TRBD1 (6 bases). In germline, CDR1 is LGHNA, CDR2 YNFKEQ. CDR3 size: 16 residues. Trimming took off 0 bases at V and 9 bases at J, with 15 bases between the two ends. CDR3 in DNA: TGTGCCAGCAGCCAAGAGGCGGGGCAGGGGACTTCACCCCTCCACTTT. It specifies CASSQEAGQGTSPLHF.

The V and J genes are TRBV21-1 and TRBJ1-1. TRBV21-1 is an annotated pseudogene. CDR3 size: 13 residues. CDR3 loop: CASSKGGRDGAFF. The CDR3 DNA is TGTGCCAGCAGCAAAGGGGGCCGGGACGGAGCTTTCTTT.

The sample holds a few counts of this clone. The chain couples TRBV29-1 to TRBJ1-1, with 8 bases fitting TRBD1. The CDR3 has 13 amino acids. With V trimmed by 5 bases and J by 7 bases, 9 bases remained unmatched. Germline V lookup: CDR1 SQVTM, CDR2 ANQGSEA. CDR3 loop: CSVRGTGRSEAFF. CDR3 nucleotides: TGCAGCGTTAGGGGGACAGGTCGCAGTGAAGCTTTCTTT.

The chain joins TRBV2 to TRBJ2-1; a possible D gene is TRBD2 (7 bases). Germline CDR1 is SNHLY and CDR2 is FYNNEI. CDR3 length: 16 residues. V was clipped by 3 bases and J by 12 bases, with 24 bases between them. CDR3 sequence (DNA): TGTGCCAGCAGTGATATAGCGGTCGCCGGGGGAGGGGGGCAGTTCTTC. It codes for CASSDIAVAGGGGQFF.

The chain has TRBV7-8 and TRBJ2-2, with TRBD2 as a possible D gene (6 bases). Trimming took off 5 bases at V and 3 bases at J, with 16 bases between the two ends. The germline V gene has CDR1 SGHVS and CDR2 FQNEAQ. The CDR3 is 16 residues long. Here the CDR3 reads CASSAIRGSYTGELFF. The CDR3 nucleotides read TGTGCCAGCAGCGCGATCCGGGGGAGCTACACCGGGGAGCTGTTTTTT.